The clone carrying this TCR beta chain occurred a few times. Its antigen is as yet unknown. The sample comes from a study of immune evolution from preneoplasia to lung adenocarcinoma. Study-level points and caveats: KRAS-mutant nodules had the highest T cell clonality.

V lost 3 bases and J lost 6, with 11 bases in between. Germline assignment: CDR1 MNHNS and CDR2 SASEGT. The CDR3 contains 13 residues. Here immunoSEQ multiplex PCR was the method, and the copy in TCRdb shows in-frame clones only, minus some. The table lists some 5,000 clones, around 80% of them singletons, with roughly a tenth in the top ten. The V and J genes are TRBV6-1 and TRBJ1-2; D gene uncertain. The TCR was taken from a person in their sixties or seventies with lung adenocarcinoma. The material sequenced was FFPE minimally invasive lung adenocarcinoma tissue. The CDR3 spells CASSDGMNHGYTF. CDR3 DNA sequence: TGTGCCAGCAGTGATGGGATGAATCATGGCTACACCTTC.